One sample yielded the 31 T cell receptor beta chains listed below, sequenced in a study of shared clonotypes between healthy human individuals. CD8 cells regarded as naive lacked CD45RO, were positively chosen for CCR7, and omitted terminally differentiated effector memory CD45RA+ cells. This table comes from immunoSEQ multiplex PCR, and its TCRdb copy is limited to in-frame clones, with some not included. The sample includes nearly 600,000 clones, roughly 96% seen only once; the top ten take 0.11%. Sequences were obtained from naive CD8+ T cells sorted from blood. These TCRs come from a woman aged 25-40 years in good health.

The chain couples TRBV7-9 to TRBJ1-2, with 8 bases matching TRBD1. This CDR3 spans 15 amino acids. CDR1 and CDR2 (germline): SEHNR, FQNEAQ (reference sequence). V shed 7 bases, J shed 6 bases, and the junction held 13 bases outside the gene matches. This CDR3 is CASTLDGRTGNGYTF. Written as DNA, the CDR3 is TGTGCCAGCACCCTGGACGGCCGGACAGGGAATGGCTACACCTTC.

The CDR3 spells CASSLSLVASTGELFF. CDR3 coding DNA: TGTGCCAGCAGTTTATCTCTAGTAGCTTCCACCGGGGAGCTGTTTTTT. V is TRBV27 and J is TRBJ2-2; D is uncertain. V lost 0 bases and J lost 4, with 12 bases in between. The CDR3 loop spans 16 amino acids. The germline V gene has CDR1 MNHEY and CDR2 SMNVEV (reference sequence).

This clone appeared a single time. The chain couples TRBV28 to TRBJ1-6; the D is unclear. The CDR3 totals 15 residues. Germline V gene lookup returns CDR1 MDHEN and CDR2 SYDVKM. Trimming shortened V by 3 bases and J by 7 bases, and 13 bases separated the two germline ends. The CDR3 is CASSFVSDRNSPLHF. CDR3 bases: TGTGCCAGCAGTTTTGTTTCAGACCGAAATTCACCCCTCCACTTT.

The chain links TRBV19 to TRBJ2-7; D perhaps matches TRBD1 (5 bases). Deletions cut 5 bases from V and 1 base from J, with 12 bases between. The CDR3 sequence is 14 residues long. Germline V gene sequence: CDR1 LNHDA, CDR2 SQIVND (reference sequence). The CDR3 protein is CASSARQRSYEQYF. The CDR3 DNA follows: TGTGCCAGTAGTGCGCGACAGCGTTCCTACGAGCAGTACTTC.

This clone was found once. This rearrangement joins TRBV7-7 to TRBJ2-7; the D call may be TRBD1 or TRBD2 (5 bases each). V lost 5 bases, J lost 3 bases, and 17 bases lay in between. In germline, CDR1 is SSHAT, CDR2 FNYEAQ (reference sequence). The CDR3 is made up of 15 amino acids. The CDR3 sequence is CASSPHPGPDYEQYF. The CDR3, as DNA: TGTGCCAGCAGCCCTCACCCGGGACCGGACTACGAGCAGTACTTC.

Comments on this clone: The same CDR3 can be traced to other DNA sequences in this sample. The rearrangement uses TRBV27 and TRBJ2-7; D not certain. In germline, CDR1 is MNHEY, CDR2 SMNVEV (reference sequence). Trimming cost V 4 bases and J 4 bases, with 5 bases left between them. The CDR3 has 11 amino acids. The chain's CDR3 is CASSSRYEQYF. CDR3 nucleotide sequence: TGTGCCAGCAGTTCCCGTTACGAGCAGTACTTC.

The rearrangement joins TRBV10-3 to TRBJ2-7; D remains unclear. CDR1 ENHRY and CDR2 SYGVKD come from the germline V gene. Trimming took off 6 bases at V and 3 bases at J, with 9 bases between the two ends. This CDR3 region has 12 residues. The CDR3 loop is CAIRDIGYEQYF. The DNA of the CDR3 is TGTGCCATCAGAGACATCGGCTACGAGCAGTACTTC.

The chain uses TRBV11-2 and TRBJ2-2, with 11 bases identical to TRBD2. Looked up from germline, CDR1 is SGHAT and CDR2 is FQNNGV. The CDR3 length is 15 residues. V was clipped by 6 bases and J by 1 base; unmatched bases: 1. CDR3 coding DNA: TGTGCCAGCAGGACTAGCGGGAAGAACACCGGGGAGCTGTTTTTT. Translation gives CASRTSGKNTGELFF.

The chain carries TRBV30 and TRBJ1-1, with a tentative D call TRBD1 (6 bases). Germline V lookup: CDR1 GTSNPN, CDR2 SVGIG (reference sequence). The CDR3 extends over 13 amino acids. Trimming took 0 bases from V and 6 from J, leaving 11 bases between them. For the CDR3, the DNA is TGTGCCTGGAGTGTCGTCAGGGGCGCTGAAGCTTTCTTT. Translating it yields CAWSVVRGAEAFF.

V gene TRBV19 combines with J gene TRBJ2-1; D is perhaps TRBD2 (6 bases). The germline V gene encodes CDR1 LNHDA and CDR2 SQIVND (reference sequence). V was trimmed by 5 bases and J by 6 bases, leaving 20 bases between them. CDR3 length equals 16 residues. The chain's CDR3 is CASSFVRRDPINEQFF. CDR3 DNA sequence: TGTGCCAGTAGTTTCGTGAGGCGGGACCCTATCAATGAGCAGTTCTTC.

The rearrangement links TRBV29-1 to TRBJ1-2, with D uncertain. The ends were cut back, 3 bases at V and 4 bases at J, with 9 bases in the middle. The CDR3 runs to 12 residues. Germline assignment: CDR1 SQVTM and CDR2 ANQGSEA. The CDR3 region is CSVDGSSYGYTF. The DNA of the CDR3 is TGCAGCGTTGATGGGTCTAGCTATGGCTACACCTTC.

The chain recombines TRBV13 with TRBJ2-7; 10 bases fit TRBD2. CDR1 is PRHDT, CDR2 FYEKMQ, per germline (reference sequence). CDR3 length: 16 amino acids. J gave up 2 bases and V 5 bases, and 9 bases lay outside the gene matches. The CDR3 here is CASSQTASGSTYEQYF. CDR3 sequence (DNA): TGTGCCAGCAGCCAAACCGCTAGCGGGAGTACCTACGAGCAGTACTTC.

In DNA form, the CDR3 reads TGTGCCAGCAGCGAATACACAGATACGCAGTATTTT. This codes for CASSEYTDTQYF. The chain recombines TRBV9 with TRBJ2-3; D is unresolved. CDR1 and CDR2 from the germline V gene are SGDLS and YYNGEE. This CDR3 is 12 amino acids long. Trimming left V 3 bases short and J 2 bases short, with 4 bases between.

The chain links TRBV7-9 to TRBJ1-1, with D possibly being TRBD1 (6 bases). This CDR3 comprises 15 residues. V was trimmed by 6 bases and J by 11 bases, leaving 25 bases between them. Germline CDR1 and CDR2: SEHNR and FQNEAQ (reference sequence). The DNA of the CDR3 is TGTGCCAGCAGACCCCCTGGGTCACAGGGTCGGGAGGCTTTCTTT. This sequence encodes CASRPPGSQGREAFF.

The chain is built from TRBV21-1 and TRBJ1-1. TRBV21-1 is a known pseudogene. The CDR3 has 15 amino acids. The DNA of the CDR3 is TGTGCCAGCAGCCTTTCGCGAAATTCGAACACTGAAGCTTTCTTT. Amino acids: CASSLSRNSNTEAFF.

The chain joins TRBV28 to TRBJ1-1; no reliable D call. The CDR3 runs 14 residues. Trimming took off 5 bases at V and 0 bases at J, with 10 bases between the two ends. Germline V gene data show CDR1 as MDHEN and CDR2 as SYDVKM. The CDR3: CASSPRTMNTEAFF. Written as DNA, the CDR3 is TGTGCCAGCAGTCCCCGAACAATGAACACTGAAGCTTTCTTT. The full variable domain, in which reference TRBV28 and TRBJ1-1 provide the parts outside the CDR3, is DVKVTQSSRYLVKRTGEKVFLECVQDMDHENMFWYRQDPGLGLRLIYFSYDVKMKEKGDIPEGYSVSREKKERFSLILESASTNQTSMYLCASSPRTMNTEAFFGQGTRLTVV.

Remarks on this clone: Within the sample, other DNA sequences also encode this same CDR3. The chain uses TRBV6-5 and TRBJ2-1, with D possibly matching TRBD2 (6 bases). V gave up 6 bases and J gave up 5 bases, with 14 bases separating them. Looked up from germline, CDR1 is MNHEY and CDR2 is SVGAGI. The CDR3 spans 14 residues. In DNA, the CDR3 is TGTGCCAGCAGCACGACGGGACTTAACAATGAGCAGTTCTTC. Translating it yields CASSTTGLNNEQFF.

J is TRBJ2-2 and V is TRBV15; 11 nucleotides match TRBD2. The CDR3 length is 20 residues. CDR1 is LNHNV, CDR2 YYDKDF, per germline (reference sequence). Unmatched junction bases numbered 13, after V lost 4 bases and J lost 0 bases. In DNA form, the CDR3 reads TGTGCCACCAGCAAAATCCCGCGACTAGCGGGGAATACGAACACCGGGGAGCTGTTTTTT. This sequence encodes CATSKIPRLAGNTNTGELFF.

This clone was seen just once. The rearrangement links TRBV6-5 to TRBJ1-1, with a tentative D call TRBD1 (6 bases). The CDR3 consists of 13 residues. V was cut by 5 bases and J by 4 bases, with 11 bases left in between. Germline V gene lookup returns CDR1 MNHEY and CDR2 SVGAGI. CDR3 in DNA: TGTGCCAGCAGTACAGGGTATCGCACTGAAGCTTTCTTT. Its protein product is CASSTGYRTEAFF.

The chain recombines TRBV29-1 with TRBJ1-1; D is uncertain. CDR3 length: 11 amino acids. The V gene's germline CDR1 is SQVTM and CDR2 ANQGSEA. Trimming shortened V by 4 bases and J by 5 bases, and 8 bases separated the two germline ends. The CDR3: CSVVPGTEAFF. CDR3 nucleotides: TGCAGCGTTGTCCCCGGGACTGAAGCTTTCTTT.

The J gene is TRBJ2-3, the V gene TRBV15; no definite D call. Germline V gives CDR1 LNHNV, CDR2 YYDKDF (reference sequence). Between the trimmed V and J ends, which lost 1 base and 1 base, there was a span of 12 bases. CDR3 length: 16 residues. The CDR3 DNA sequence: TGTGCCACCAGCAGAGGGGAAGTCCTTCGCACAGATACGCAGTATTTT. Its translation is CATSRGEVLRTDTQYF.

The gene calls are TRBV19 and TRBJ2-1; unclear D gene. Trimming removed 3 bases at V and 4 bases at J, with 7 bases between. The germline V gene has CDR1 LNHDA and CDR2 SQIVND (reference sequence). CDR3 length: 13 residues. The CDR3 DNA sequence: TGTGCCAGTAGTATGGAAATTTACAATGAGCAGTTCTTC. Translation gives CASSMEIYNEQFF.

A note on this clone: At the DNA level, this CDR3 is encoded by other sequences in the same sample as well. This chain links TRBV2 with TRBJ2-7; 11 bases fit TRBD1. The CDR3 runs 13 residues. The V segment lost 6 bases and the J segment 6 bases; nucleotides outside the gene matches: 4. Germline V lookup: CDR1 SNHLY, CDR2 FYNNEI. CDR3 bases: TGTGCCAGCAGCGGACAGGGGGCAGGCGAGCAGTACTTC. Amino acid sequence: CASSGQGAGEQYF. Looking up the rest from reference TRBV2 and TRBJ2-7 gives the full variable domain: EPEVTQTPSHQVTQMGQEVILRCVPISNHLYFYWYRQILGQKVEFLVSFYNNEISEKSEIFDDQFSVERPDGSNFTLKIRSTKLEDSAMYFCASSGQGAGEQYFGPGTRLTVT.

The rearrangement links TRBV5-8 to TRBJ2-7; TRBD2 matches at 8 bases. Germline CDR1 is SGHTS and CDR2 is YDEGEE. With V trimmed by 0 bases and J by 5 bases, 4 bases remained unmatched. The CDR3 is made up of 14 amino acids. The CDR3 coding sequence is TGTGCCAGCAGCTTGGTCGGGAGGGCCGACGAGCAGTACTTC. This translates into CASSLVGRADEQYF.

This chain uses TRBV11-2 with TRBJ2-1; D is ambiguous. The ends were cut back, 1 base at V and 7 bases at J, with 5 bases in the middle. CDR1 SGHAT and CDR2 FQNNGV come from the germline V gene. The CDR3 is 12 amino acids. CDR3 amino acids: CASSLALNEQFF. CDR3 in DNA: TGTGCCAGCAGCTTAGCGTTGAATGAGCAGTTCTTC.

This chain joins TRBV9 and TRBJ2-3, with a weak D call TRBD2 (6 bases). Germline V CDR1 and CDR2: SGDLS, YYNGEE. There are 16 residues in the CDR3. V lost 1 base and J lost 0, with 12 bases in between. The CDR3, as DNA: TGTGCCAGCAGCGTATCGGGGGATACTAGCACAGATACGCAGTATTTT. It yields the protein CASSVSGDTSTDTQYF.

The V gene is TRBV19, the J gene TRBJ2-1, with a tentative D call TRBD2 (6 bases). This CDR3 is built from 16 residues. Trimming removed 1 base at V and 3 bases at J, with 13 bases between. Germline assignment: CDR1 LNHDA and CDR2 SQIVND (reference sequence). The CDR3 bases are TGTGCCAGTAGTATAGTTAGGGTGGGGGGCTACAATGAGCAGTTCTTC. Translation gives CASSIVRVGGYNEQFF.

The chain has TRBV28 and TRBJ2-7, with D unclear. The CDR3 length is 12 residues. Germline loops: CDR1 MDHEN, CDR2 SYDVKM. Trimming removed 6 bases at V and 4 bases at J, with 10 bases between. CDR3 DNA: TGTGCCAGCAGCGCCCCCGGTTACGAGCAGTACTTC. Translating it yields CASSAPGYEQYF.

The rearrangement uses TRBV7-9 and TRBJ1-4; D gene unclear. This CDR3 is built from 12 residues. Germline V lookup: CDR1 SEHNR, CDR2 FQNEAQ (reference sequence). V lost 1 base and J lost 14, with 11 bases in between. The CDR3 DNA sequence: TGTGCCAGCAGCTTAGGACGGGTAGAGCTGTTTTTT. Amino acids: CASSLGRVELFF.

The chain recombines TRBV19 with TRBJ1-5; 7 bases fit TRBD1. J was trimmed by 4 bases and V by 8 bases; bases with no gene match: 8. Germline CDR1 reads LNHDA; CDR2 reads SQIVND (reference sequence). The CDR3 covers 14 residues. CDR3 residues: CASQTDRDNQPQHF. The DNA of the CDR3 is TGTGCCAGTCAAACCGACAGGGATAATCAGCCCCAGCATTTT.

J is TRBJ2-7 and V is TRBV5-8; D gene uncertain. This CDR3 region has 11 residues. Trimming pared 0 bases from V and 6 bases from J, leaving 4 bases between. Germline V gene lookup returns CDR1 SGHTS and CDR2 YDEGEE. The CDR3 spells CASSLAREQYF. In nucleotides, the CDR3 is TGTGCCAGCAGCTTGGCACGCGAGCAGTACTTC.